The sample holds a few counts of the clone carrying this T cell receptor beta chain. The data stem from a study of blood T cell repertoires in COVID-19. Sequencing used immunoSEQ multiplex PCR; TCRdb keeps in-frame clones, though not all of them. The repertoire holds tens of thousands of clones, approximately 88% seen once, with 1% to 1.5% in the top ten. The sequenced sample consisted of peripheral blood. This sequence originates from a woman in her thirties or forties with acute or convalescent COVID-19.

Written as DNA, the CDR3 is TGTGCCATCGCACCCGGGGACAGTCCCTACAATGAGCAGTTCTTC. Translation: CAIAPGDSPYNEQFF. The genes are TRBV25-1 and TRBJ2-1; 7 nucleotides agree with TRBD1. The CDR3 has 15 residues. Germline lookup yields CDR1 MGHDK and CDR2 SYGVNS. V lost 10 bases, J lost 2 bases, and 11 bases stayed unmatched. The full variable domain, with the rest looked up from reference TRBV25-1 and TRBJ2-1, is EADIYQTPRYLVIGTGKKITLECSQTMGHDKMYWYQQDPGMELHLIHYSYGVNSTEKGDLSSESTVSRIRTEHFPLTLESARPSHTSQYLCAIAPGDSPYNEQFFGPGTRLTVL.